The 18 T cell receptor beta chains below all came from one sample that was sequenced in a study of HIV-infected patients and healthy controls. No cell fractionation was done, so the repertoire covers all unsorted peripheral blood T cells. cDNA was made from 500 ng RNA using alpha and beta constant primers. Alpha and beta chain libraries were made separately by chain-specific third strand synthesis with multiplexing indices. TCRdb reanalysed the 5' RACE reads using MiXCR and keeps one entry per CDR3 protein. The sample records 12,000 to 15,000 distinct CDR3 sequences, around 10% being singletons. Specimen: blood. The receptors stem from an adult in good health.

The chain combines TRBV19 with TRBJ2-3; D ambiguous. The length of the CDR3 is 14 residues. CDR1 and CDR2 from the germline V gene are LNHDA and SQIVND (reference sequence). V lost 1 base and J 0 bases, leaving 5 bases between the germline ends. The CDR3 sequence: CASSIGTSTDTQYF. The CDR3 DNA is TGTGCCAGTAGTATAGGGACGAGCACAGATACGCAGTATTTT. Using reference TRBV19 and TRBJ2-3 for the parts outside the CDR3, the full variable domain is DGGITQSPKYLFRKEGQNVTLSCEQNLNHDAMYWYRQDPGQGLRLIYYSQIVNDFQKGDIAEGYSVSREKKESFPLTVTSAQKNPTAFYLCASSIGTSTDTQYFGPGTRLTVL.

The CDR3 loop reads CASSYQSTGTPYEQYF. The CDR3, as DNA: TGTGCCAGCAGTTACCAATCGACAGGGACCCCCTACGAGCAGTACTTC. The genes are TRBV28 and TRBJ2-7, with 7 bases matching TRBD1. The ends lost 4 bases at V and 2 bases at J; junction bases unmatched: 11. Germline lookup yields CDR1 MDHEN and CDR2 SYDVKM. The CDR3 extends over 16 amino acids.

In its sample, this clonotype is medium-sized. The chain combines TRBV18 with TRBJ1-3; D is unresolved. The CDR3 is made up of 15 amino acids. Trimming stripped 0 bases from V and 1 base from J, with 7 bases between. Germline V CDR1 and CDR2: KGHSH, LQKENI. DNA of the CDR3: TGTGCCAGCTCACCACCGAGTCGTTCTGGAAACACCATATATTTT. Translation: CASSPPSRSGNTIYF.

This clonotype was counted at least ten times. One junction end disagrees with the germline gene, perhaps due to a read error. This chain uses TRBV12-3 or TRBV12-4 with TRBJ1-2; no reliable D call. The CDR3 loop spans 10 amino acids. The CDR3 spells CASSLGPFSF. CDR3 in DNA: TGTGCCAGCAGTTTAGGCCCGTTCTCCTTC.

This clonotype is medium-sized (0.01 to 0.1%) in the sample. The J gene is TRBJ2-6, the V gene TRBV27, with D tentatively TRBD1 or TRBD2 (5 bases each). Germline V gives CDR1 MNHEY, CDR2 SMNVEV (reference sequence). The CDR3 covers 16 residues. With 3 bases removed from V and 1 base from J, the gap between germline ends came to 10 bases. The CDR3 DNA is TGTGCCAGCAGTTTCCGGGGACCTTCTGGGGCCAACGTCCTGACTTTC. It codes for CASSFRGPSGANVLTF.

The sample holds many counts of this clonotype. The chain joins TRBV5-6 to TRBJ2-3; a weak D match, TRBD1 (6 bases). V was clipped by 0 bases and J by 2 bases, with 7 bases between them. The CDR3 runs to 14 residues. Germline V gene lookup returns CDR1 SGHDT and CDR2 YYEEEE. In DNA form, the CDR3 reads TGTGCCAGCAGCTTGGGGGACACCACAGATACGCAGTATTTT. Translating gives CASSLGDTTDTQYF.

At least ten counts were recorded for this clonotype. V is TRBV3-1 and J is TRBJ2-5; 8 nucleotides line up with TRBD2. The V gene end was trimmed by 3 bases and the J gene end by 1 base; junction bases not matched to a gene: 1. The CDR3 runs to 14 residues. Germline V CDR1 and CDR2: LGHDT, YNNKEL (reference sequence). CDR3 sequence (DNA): TGTGCCAGCAGCCAGAGCGGGGGCCAAGAGACCCAGTACTTC. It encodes CASSQSGGQETQYF.

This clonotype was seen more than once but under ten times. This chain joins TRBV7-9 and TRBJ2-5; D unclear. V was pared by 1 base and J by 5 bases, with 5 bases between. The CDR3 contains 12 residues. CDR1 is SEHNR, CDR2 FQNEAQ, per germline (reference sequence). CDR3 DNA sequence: TGTGCCAGCAGCTTAGTAGTCGAGACCCAGTACTTC. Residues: CASSLVVETQYF.

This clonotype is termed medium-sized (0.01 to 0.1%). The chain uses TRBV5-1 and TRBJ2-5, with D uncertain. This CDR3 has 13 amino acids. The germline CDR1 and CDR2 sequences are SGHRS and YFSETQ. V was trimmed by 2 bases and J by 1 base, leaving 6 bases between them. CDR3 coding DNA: TGCGCCAGCAGCTTTCACACCCAAGAGACCCAGTACTTC. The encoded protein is CASSFHTQETQYF.

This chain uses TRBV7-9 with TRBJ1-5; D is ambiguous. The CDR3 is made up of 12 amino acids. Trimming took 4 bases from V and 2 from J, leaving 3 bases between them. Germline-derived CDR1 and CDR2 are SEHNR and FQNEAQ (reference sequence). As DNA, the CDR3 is TGTGCCAGCAGCTCCGGCAATCAGCCCCAGCATTTT. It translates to CASSSGNQPQHF.

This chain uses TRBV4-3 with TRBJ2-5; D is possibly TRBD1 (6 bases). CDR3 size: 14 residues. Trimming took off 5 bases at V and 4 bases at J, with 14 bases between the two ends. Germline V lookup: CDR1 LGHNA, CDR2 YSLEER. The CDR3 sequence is CASSRNRVRETQYF. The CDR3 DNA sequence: TGCGCCAGCAGCAGAAACAGGGTTAGAGAGACCCAGTACTTC.

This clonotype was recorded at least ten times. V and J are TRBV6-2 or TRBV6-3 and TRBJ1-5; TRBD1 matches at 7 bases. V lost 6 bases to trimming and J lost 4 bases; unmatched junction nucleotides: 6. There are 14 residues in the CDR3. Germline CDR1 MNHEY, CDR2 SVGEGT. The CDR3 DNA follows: TGTGCCAGCAGCTACGGGACAGAAAATCAGCCCCAGCATTTT. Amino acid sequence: CASSYGTENQPQHF.

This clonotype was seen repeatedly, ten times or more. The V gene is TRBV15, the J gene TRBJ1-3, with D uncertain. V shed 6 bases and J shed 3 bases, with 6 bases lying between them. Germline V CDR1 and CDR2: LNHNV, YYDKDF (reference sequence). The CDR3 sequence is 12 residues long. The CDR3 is CATSPFGNTIYF. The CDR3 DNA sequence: TGTGCCACCAGTCCCTTTGGAAACACCATATATTTT.

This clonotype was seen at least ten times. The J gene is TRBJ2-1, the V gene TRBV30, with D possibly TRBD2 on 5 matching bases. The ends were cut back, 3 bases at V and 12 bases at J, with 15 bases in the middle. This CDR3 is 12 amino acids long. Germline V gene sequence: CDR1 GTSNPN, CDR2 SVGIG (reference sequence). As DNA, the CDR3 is TGTGCCTGGAGCCATCCCCCTAGCTTGCAGTTCTTC. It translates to CAWSHPPSLQFF.

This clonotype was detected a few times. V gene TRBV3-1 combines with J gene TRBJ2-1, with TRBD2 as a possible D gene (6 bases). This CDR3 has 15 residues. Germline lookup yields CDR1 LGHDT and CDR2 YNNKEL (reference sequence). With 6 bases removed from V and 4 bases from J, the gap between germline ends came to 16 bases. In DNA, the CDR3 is TGTGCCAGCAGTACTGGAGGGAGGAGATACAATGAGCAGTTCTTC. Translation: CASSTGGRRYNEQFF.

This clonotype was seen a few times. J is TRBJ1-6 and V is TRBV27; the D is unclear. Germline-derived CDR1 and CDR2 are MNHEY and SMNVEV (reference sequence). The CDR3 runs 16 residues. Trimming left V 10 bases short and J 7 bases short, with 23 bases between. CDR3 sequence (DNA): TGTGCCACCACGACCCTGAAAGCGGCGGGCAATTCACCCCTCCACTTT. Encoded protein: CATTTLKAAGNSPLHF.

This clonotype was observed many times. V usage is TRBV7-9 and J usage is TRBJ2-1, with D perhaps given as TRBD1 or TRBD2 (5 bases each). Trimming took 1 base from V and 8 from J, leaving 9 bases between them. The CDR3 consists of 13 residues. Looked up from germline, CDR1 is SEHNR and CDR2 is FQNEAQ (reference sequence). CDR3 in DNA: TGTGCCAGCAGCTTAGGGGGGTTGTATGAGCAGTTCTTC. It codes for CASSLGGLYEQFF.

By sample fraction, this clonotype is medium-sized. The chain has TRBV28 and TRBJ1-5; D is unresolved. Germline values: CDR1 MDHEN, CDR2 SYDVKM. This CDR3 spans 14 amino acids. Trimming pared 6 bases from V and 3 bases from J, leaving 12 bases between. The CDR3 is CASRLGIINQPQHF. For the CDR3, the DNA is TGTGCCAGCAGGCTGGGAATTATCAATCAGCCCCAGCATTTT.